This is a list of T cell receptor beta chains from one sample in a study of CD8+CD57+ T cells in acquired aplastic anemia. Each CDR3 protein is one row after TCRdb ran MiXCR on the reads. This sample has 150,000 to 200,000 distinct CDR3 sequences, with roughly 48% found just once. Sequenced: sorted CD4+, CD8+, or CD8+CD57+ T cells (not recorded which) from PBMCs. The receptors were gathered from a human donor with aplastic anemia. Both conserved end residues are part of each CDR3.

V: TRBV12-3/TRBV12-4
J: TRBJ1-4
CDR3: CASSTDRGLTNEKLFF

V: TRBV6-1
J: TRBJ2-5
CDR3: CASSELAQETQYF

V: TRBV24-1
J: TRBJ2-1
CDR3: CATSAQTGSYNEQFF

V: TRBV6-1
J: TRBJ2-1
CDR3: CASSRRTVKSNEQFF

V: TRBV9
J: TRBJ2-5
CDR3: CASSVETGGPWETQYF

V: TRBV3-1
J: TRBJ2-5
CDR3: CASSPGTGEEETQYF

V: TRBV19
J: TRBJ1-2
CDR3: CASSKVQGDRNYGYTF

V: TRBV7-9
J: TRBJ1-2
CDR3: CASSPDSTDGYTF

V: TRBV7-9
J: TRBJ1-6
CDR3: CASSLRPNSPLHF

V: TRBV2
J: TRBJ2-7
CDR3: CASSGVTNEQYF

V: TRBV25-1
J: TRBJ2-7
CDR3: CASSAATGTGSYEQYF

V: TRBV9
J: TRBJ1-2
CDR3: CASSLEWTGWDGYTF

V: TRBV20-1
J: TRBJ2-5
CDR3: CSAILAGGNQETQYF

V: TRBV25-1
J: TRBJ2-5
CDR3: CASSEYRGLAGAQETQYF

V: TRBV7-6
J: TRBJ1-6
CDR3: CASSSRQGLNSPLHF

V: TRBV12-3/TRBV12-4
J: TRBJ1-1
CDR3: CASSLKDEAFF

V: TRBV7-9
J: TRBJ1-1
CDR3: CASSLVQAEAFF

V: TRBV7-9
J: TRBJ1-3
CDR3: CASILQGAVGNTIYF

V: TRBV14
J: TRBJ2-7
CDR3: CASSQDTGQAPYEQYF

V: TRBV2
J: TRBJ2-5
CDR3: CASSPEGWETQYF

V: TRBV13
J: TRBJ2-1
CDR3: CASSEGLASTNNEQFF

V: TRBV5-5
J: TRBJ2-1
CDR3: CASSLLGGASSYNEQFF

V: TRBV29-1
J: TRBJ1-1
CDR3: CSGAGHATEAFF

V: TRBV10-3
J: TRBJ2-1
CDR3: CASSRTSGRGMGNEQFF

V: TRBV20-1
J: TRBJ1-6
CDR3: CSASRDPRGFDYSPLHF

V: TRBV28
J: TRBJ1-3
CDR3: CASSSGAGYGNTIYF

V: TRBV7-9
J: TRBJ2-7
CDR3: CASSPRRGYEQYF

V: TRBV10-3
J: TRBJ2-5
CDR3: CAISDLTSGVGETQYF

V: TRBV19
J: TRBJ2-4
CDR3: CASGKAGGQNIQYF

V: TRBV2
J: TRBJ2-7
CDR3: CASQERGGLNEQYF

V: TRBV20-1
J: TRBJ2-5
CDR3: CSARALAGGSIQETQYF

V: TRBV20-1
J: TRBJ1-5
CDR3: CSARRGRANQPQHF

V: TRBV5-1
J: TRBJ2-5
CDR3: CASSFTGEETQYF

V: TRBV29-1
J: TRBJ1-1
CDR3: CSVVSGVEAFF

V: TRBV9
J: TRBJ1-6
CDR3: CASSVRQGGDSPLHF

V: TRBV15
J: TRBJ1-2
CDR3: CATSRDLSPGPGGYTF

V: TRBV15
J: TRBJ2-5
CDR3: CATSRPMETQYF

V: TRBV25-1
J: TRBJ1-3
CDR3: CASNDFGNTIDF

V: TRBV20-1
J: TRBJ1-3
CDR3: CSVGKDSSGTTIYF

V: TRBV6-1
J: TRBJ1-5
CDR3: CASSVTVIPNQPQHF

V: TRBV20-1
J: TRBJ1-1
CDR3: CSYSSGLMNTEAFF